The 22 T cell receptor beta chains reported below all come from one sample, sequenced in a study of blood T cell repertoires in COVID-19. Libraries were prepared by immunoSEQ multiplex PCR; TCRdb keeps only in-frame clonotypes and omits some of them. The table shows 250,000 to 300,000 clones, with roughly 89% occurring only once. What was sequenced was PBMCs or T cells enriched from blood (not recorded which). The receptors shown here come from a woman between 55 and 75 years old who had recovered from COVID-19.

This clone turned up a few times. The chain links TRBV27 to TRBJ2-7; 8 nucleotides align to TRBD2. The CDR3 loop spans 16 amino acids. Germline-derived CDR1 and CDR2 are MNHEY and SMNVEV (reference sequence). V gave up 4 bases and J gave up 7 bases; unmatched junction bases: 15. CDR3 loop: CASSSGEGLGTREQYF. CDR3 nucleotides: TGTGCCAGCAGTTCGGGGGAGGGACTCGGGACTAGGGAGCAGTACTTC.

J is TRBJ2-1 and V is TRBV29-1; D is possibly TRBD2 (5 bases). Germline-derived CDR1 and CDR2 are SQVTM and ANQGSEA. The V end lost 3 bases, the J end lost 9 bases, and 9 bases lay between the germline ends. CDR3 length: 11 residues. The CDR3 bases are TGCAGCGTTGAGGAGCGGCCTGAGCAGTTCTTC. Translation: CSVEERPEQFF.

This rearrangement joins TRBV6-5 to TRBJ2-7; TRBD1 aligns across 8 bases. The CDR3 is made up of 15 amino acids. The germline V gene has CDR1 MNHEY and CDR2 SVGAGI. Trimming took 6 bases from V and 2 from J; bases not matched to a gene: 9. In DNA form, the CDR3 reads TGTGCCAGCAGCACCGAGTCAGGGGGCCCCTACGAGCAGTACTTC. Translated: CASSTESGGPYEQYF.

The chain is built from TRBV19 and TRBJ1-6, with D hard to call. Trimming removed 6 bases from V and 7 bases from J, with 10 bases in between. The CDR3 covers 13 residues. The V gene's germline CDR1 is LNHDA and CDR2 SQIVND (reference sequence). CDR3 nucleotides: TGTGCCAGTAGCTCTGAGATGAATTCACCCCTCCACTTT. Its translation: CASSSEMNSPLHF.

This chain joins TRBV7-3 and TRBJ2-3; 8 nucleotides agree with TRBD2. The CDR3 runs to 16 residues. Germline loops: CDR1 SGHTA, CDR2 FQGTGA. Germline trimming cut 5 bases from V and 2 bases from J; bases unmatched to any gene: 9. The CDR3 nucleotides are TGTGCCAGCAGCCCCTACTATAGCGGGGCCACAGATACGCAGTATTTT. It encodes CASSPYYSGATDTQYF. The variable domain in full, completed from reference TRBV7-3 and TRBJ2-3, reads GAGVSQTPSNKVTEKGKYVELRCDPISGHTALYWYRQSLGQGPEFLIYFQGTGAADDSGLPNDRFFAVRPEGSVSTLKIQRTERGDSAVYLCASSPYYSGATDTQYFGPGTRLTVL.

V and J are TRBV5-1 and TRBJ1-4, with 7 nucleotides matching TRBD1. The CDR3 is 13 amino acids. V was clipped by 5 bases and J by 6 bases; unmatched bases: 4. Germline V CDR1 and CDR2: SGHRS, YFSETQ. CDR3 nucleotide sequence: TGCGCCAGCAGAAAGGGGGCAGATGAAAAACTGTTTTTT. Amino acids: CASRKGADEKLFF.

V and J are TRBV12-5 and TRBJ2-3, with 7 nucleotides matching TRBD2. The V gene end was trimmed by 1 base and the J gene end by 3 bases; junction bases not matched to a gene: 4. Germline assignment: CDR1 LGHNT and CDR2 FRNRAP. This CDR3 spans 15 amino acids. Here the CDR3 reads CASGLGVAGTDTQYF. The CDR3 nucleotides read TGTGCTAGTGGTTTGGGGGTAGCGGGTACAGATACGCAGTATTTT.

V usage is TRBV29-1 and J usage is TRBJ2-5; 7 bases map to TRBD2. The CDR3 spans 12 residues. Germline V lookup: CDR1 SQVTM, CDR2 ANQGSEA. J gave up 3 bases and V 7 bases, and 5 bases lay outside the gene matches. The CDR3 region is CSASSGEETQYF. The CDR3 coding sequence is TGCAGCGCCTCTAGCGGAGAAGAGACCCAGTACTTC.

The V call is TRBV5-4, the J call TRBJ1-5, with TRBD1 matching 7 bases. The germline V gene encodes CDR1 SGHNT and CDR2 YYREEE (reference sequence). After removal of 3 bases from V and 2 bases from J, the junction contained 11 bases not matched to a gene. The CDR3 loop spans 17 amino acids. The CDR3 is CASSSGGGRAGNQPQHF. CDR3 sequence (DNA): TGTGCCAGCAGCTCGGGAGGGGGCAGGGCGGGCAATCAGCCCCAGCATTTT.

The V call is TRBV28, the J call TRBJ2-1, with D possibly matching TRBD1 (5 bases). Germline V gene data show CDR1 as MDHEN and CDR2 as SYDVKM. CDR3 length: 15 amino acids. Trimming stripped 3 bases from V and 9 bases from J, with 18 bases between. The CDR3 DNA reads TGTGCCAGCAGTTTGGGGTCGGTGGGAAGGGGTGAGCAGTTCTTC. Its translation: CASSLGSVGRGEQFF.

This rearrangement joins TRBV28 to TRBJ2-5; TRBD1 might be the D (5 bases). CDR1 is MDHEN and CDR2 is SYDVKM in the germline V gene. The CDR3 covers 14 residues. The V end lost 5 bases, the J end lost 5 bases, and 15 bases lay between the germline ends. This chain's CDR3 is CASSLPGRVETQYF. The CDR3 DNA reads TGTGCCAGCAGTCTCCCGGGCAGGGTTGAGACCCAGTACTTC. Using reference TRBV28 and TRBJ2-5 for the parts outside the CDR3, the full variable domain is DVKVTQSSRYLVKRTGEKVFLECVQDMDHENMFWYRQDPGLGLRLIYFSYDVKMKEKGDIPEGYSVSREKKERFSLILESASTNQTSMYLCASSLPGRVETQYFGPGTRLLVL.

This clone was counted between two and nine times. The chain combines TRBV11-2 with TRBJ1-1, with TRBD1 as a possible D gene (5 bases). Trimming took off 3 bases at V and 3 bases at J, with 20 bases between the two ends. Germline V gene data show CDR1 as SGHAT and CDR2 as FQNNGV. The CDR3 is made up of 17 amino acids. CDR3 in DNA: TGTGCCAGCAGCTTCCGGGGGTGGTTCGGCTTGGACACTGAAGCTTTCTTT. It codes for CASSFRGWFGLDTEAFF.

The J gene is TRBJ1-2, the V gene TRBV4-1; unclear D gene. The V and J ends lost 4 bases and 3 bases respectively, with 15 bases between them. CDR1 MGHRA and CDR2 YSYEKL come from the germline V gene. This CDR3 contains 15 residues. The CDR3 region has the DNA TGCGCCAGCAGCCTGCGTGAGGGTTCCCACTATGGCTACACCTTC. This sequence encodes CASSLREGSHYGYTF.

This clone was observed a single time. V is TRBV10-3 and J is TRBJ2-7; D call uncertain. Between the trimmed V and J ends, which lost 2 bases and 2 bases, there was a span of 7 bases. CDR1 and CDR2 (germline): ENHRY, SYGVKD. The CDR3 runs 13 residues. CDR3 sequence: CAISESPTYEQYF. The CDR3 coding sequence is TGTGCCATCAGTGAGAGCCCTACCTACGAGCAGTACTTC.

This clone was observed a handful of times. The chain links TRBV24-1 to TRBJ1-1; 7 nucleotides line up with TRBD1. The germline gives CDR1 KGHDR, CDR2 SFDVKD. CDR3 length: 13 residues. The J segment lost 4 bases and the V segment lost 9 bases, leaving 7 bases of the junction unmatched. The chain's CDR3 is CATGQAGGTEAFF. The CDR3, as DNA: TGTGCCACCGGACAGGCCGGGGGCACTGAAGCTTTCTTT.

The gene calls are TRBV19 and TRBJ2-7; 7 nucleotides agree with TRBD1. Trimming removed 6 bases from V and 4 bases from J; junction bases left unmatched: 9. The CDR3 covers 14 residues. Germline V gene sequence: CDR1 LNHDA, CDR2 SQIVND (reference sequence). The CDR3 reads CASSPTGREYEQYF. DNA for the CDR3: TGTGCCAGTAGCCCGACAGGGAGAGAGTACGAGCAGTACTTC.

V gene TRBV5-1 combines with J gene TRBJ2-3; possible D gene TRBD2, 5 bases. This CDR3 has 15 amino acids. V lost 3 bases, J lost 2 bases, and 13 bases lay in between. Germline V gene lookup returns CDR1 SGHRS and CDR2 YFSETQ. The CDR3 spells CASSSLTGSTDTQYF. CDR3 coding DNA: TGCGCCAGCAGCTCCCTGACGGGGTCCACAGATACGCAGTATTTT.

This chain joins TRBV3-1 (or the pseudogene TRBV3-2) and TRBJ2-5; TRBD1 matches 8 bases. Per germline, CDR1 LGHDT and CDR2 YNNKEL (reference sequence). CDR3 length equals 15 residues. V gave up 3 bases and J gave up 5 bases; unmatched junction bases: 8. The CDR3 bases are TGTGCCAGCAGCCAGGCGGGGACAGGCGGGGAGACCCAGTACTTC. This codes for CASSQAGTGGETQYF.

This chain uses TRBV29-1 with TRBJ1-1, with D possibly being TRBD1 (6 bases). Germline V gives CDR1 SQVTM, CDR2 ANQGSEA. V lost 3 bases and J 0 bases, leaving 8 bases between the germline ends. CDR3 length: 13 amino acids. The CDR3 sequence: CSVDAGVNTEAFF. In DNA form, the CDR3 reads TGCAGCGTTGACGCAGGGGTGAACACTGAAGCTTTCTTT. Using reference TRBV29-1 and TRBJ1-1 for the parts outside the CDR3, the full variable domain is SAVISQKPSRDICQRGTSLTIQCQVDSQVTMMFWYRQQPGQSLTLIATANQGSEATYESGFVIDKFPISRPNLTFSTLTVSNMSPEDSSIYLCSVDAGVNTEAFFGQGTRLTVV.

This clone was seen a single time. This sequence joins TRBV10-2 and TRBJ2-7, with D possibly matching TRBD2 (6 bases). The CDR3 extends over 14 amino acids. Looked up from germline, CDR1 is WSHSY and CDR2 is SAAADI. The V end lost 0 bases, the J end lost 2 bases, and 8 bases lay between the germline ends. CDR3: CASSESGGAYEQYF. Here the CDR3 DNA reads TGCGCCAGCAGTGAGTCAGGCGGGGCCTACGAGCAGTACTTC.

This clone has more than one count but fewer than ten. The V call is TRBV27, the J call TRBJ2-7; 13 bases are a match to TRBD2. Looked up from germline, CDR1 is MNHEY and CDR2 is SMNVEV (reference sequence). The trim removed 6 bases at V and 4 bases at J, leaving 6 bases unmatched. CDR3 length: 15 residues. This chain's CDR3 is CASRETSGGPYEQYF. The CDR3, as DNA: TGTGCCAGCAGGGAGACTAGCGGGGGGCCTTACGAGCAGTACTTC.

The chain employs TRBV5-1 and TRBJ2-3; 11 bases align to TRBD2. V was clipped by 4 bases and J by 1 base; unmatched bases: 8. The CDR3 loop spans 17 amino acids. The germline V gene encodes CDR1 SGHRS and CDR2 YFSETQ. The CDR3 protein is CASSIAGGPSGTDTQYF. As DNA, the CDR3 is TGCGCCAGCAGCATAGCGGGGGGGCCCTCGGGCACAGATACGCAGTATTTT.